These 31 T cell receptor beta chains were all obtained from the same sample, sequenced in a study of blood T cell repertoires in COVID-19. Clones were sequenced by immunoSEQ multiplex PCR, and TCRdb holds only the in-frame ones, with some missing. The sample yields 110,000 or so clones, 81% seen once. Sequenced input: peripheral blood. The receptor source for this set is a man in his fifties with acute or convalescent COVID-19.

CDR3 coding DNA: TGTGCCAGCAGCCCGACCGGGACTAGGGGGGTCAATGAGCAGTTCTTC. Its translation: CASSPTGTRGVNEQFF. The chain links TRBV3-1 (or the pseudogene TRBV3-2) to TRBJ2-1, with TRBD2 identical over 8 bases. This CDR3 has 16 residues. CDR1 is LGHDT, CDR2 YNNKEL, per germline (reference sequence). V shed 4 bases, J shed 6 bases, and the junction held 11 bases outside the gene matches.

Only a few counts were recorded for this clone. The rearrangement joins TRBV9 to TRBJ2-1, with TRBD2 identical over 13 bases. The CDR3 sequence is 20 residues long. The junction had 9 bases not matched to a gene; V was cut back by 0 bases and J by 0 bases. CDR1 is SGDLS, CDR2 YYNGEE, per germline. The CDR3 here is CASSVASSGLAGSSYNEQFF. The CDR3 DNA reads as TGTGCCAGCAGCGTAGCGTCGTCGGGACTAGCGGGGAGCTCCTACAATGAGCAGTTCTTC.

CDR3 amino acids: CASSPRAGSFTDTQYF. CDR3 nucleotides: TGTGCCAGCAGCCCAAGAGCGGGGTCCTTCACAGATACGCAGTATTTT. J is TRBJ2-3 and V is TRBV3-1 (or the pseudogene TRBV3-2); 7 bases are shared with TRBD2. CDR1 and CDR2 (germline): LGHDT, YNNKEL (reference sequence). V shed 4 bases, J shed 2 bases, and the junction held 9 bases outside the gene matches. The CDR3 consists of 16 residues.

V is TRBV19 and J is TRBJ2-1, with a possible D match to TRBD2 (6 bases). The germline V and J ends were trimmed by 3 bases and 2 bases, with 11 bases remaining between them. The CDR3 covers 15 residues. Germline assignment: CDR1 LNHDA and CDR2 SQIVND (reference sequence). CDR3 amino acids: CASSIGGPAYNEQFF. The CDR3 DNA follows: TGTGCCAGTAGTATCGGGGGACCGGCCTACAATGAGCAGTTCTTC.

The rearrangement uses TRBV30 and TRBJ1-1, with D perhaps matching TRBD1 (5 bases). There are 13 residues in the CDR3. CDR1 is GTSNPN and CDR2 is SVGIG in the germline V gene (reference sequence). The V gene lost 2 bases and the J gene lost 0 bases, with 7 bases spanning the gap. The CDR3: CAWSRTLNTEAFF. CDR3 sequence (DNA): TGTGCCTGGAGTCGGACACTGAACACTGAAGCTTTCTTT.

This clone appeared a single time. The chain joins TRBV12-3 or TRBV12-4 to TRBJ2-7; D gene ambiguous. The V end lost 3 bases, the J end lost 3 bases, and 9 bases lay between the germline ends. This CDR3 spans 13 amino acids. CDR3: CASSLTTYYEQYF. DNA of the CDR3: TGTGCCAGCAGTTTGACGACTTACTACGAGCAGTACTTC.

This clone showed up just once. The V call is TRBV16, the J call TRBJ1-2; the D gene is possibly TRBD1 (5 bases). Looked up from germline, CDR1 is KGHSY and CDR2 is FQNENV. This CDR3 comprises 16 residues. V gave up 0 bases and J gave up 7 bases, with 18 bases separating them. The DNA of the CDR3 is TGTGCCAGCAGCCAATCATTTGGGGCAGGGTGGGGTGGCTACACCTTC. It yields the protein CASSQSFGAGWGGYTF.

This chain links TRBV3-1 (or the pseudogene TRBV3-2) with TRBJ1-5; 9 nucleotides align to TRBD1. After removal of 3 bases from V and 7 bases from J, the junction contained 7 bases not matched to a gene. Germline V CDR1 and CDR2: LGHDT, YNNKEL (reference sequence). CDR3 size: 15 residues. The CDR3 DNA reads TGTGCCAGCAGCCAGGGACAGGGCCCTGGACAGCCCCAGCATTTT. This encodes CASSQGQGPGQPQHF.

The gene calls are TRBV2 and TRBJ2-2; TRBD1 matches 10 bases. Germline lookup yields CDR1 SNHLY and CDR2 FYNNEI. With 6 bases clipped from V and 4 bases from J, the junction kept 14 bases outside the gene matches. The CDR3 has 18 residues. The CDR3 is CASSVDRGKNSATGELFF. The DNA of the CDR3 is TGTGCCAGCAGCGTGGACAGGGGGAAGAATTCAGCCACCGGGGAGCTGTTTTTT.

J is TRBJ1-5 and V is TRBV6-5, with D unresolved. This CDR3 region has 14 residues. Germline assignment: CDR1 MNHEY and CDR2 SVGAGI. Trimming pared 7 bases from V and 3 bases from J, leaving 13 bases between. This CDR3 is CASIGPVNNQPQHF. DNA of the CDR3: TGTGCCAGCATTGGGCCAGTGAACAATCAGCCCCAGCATTTT.

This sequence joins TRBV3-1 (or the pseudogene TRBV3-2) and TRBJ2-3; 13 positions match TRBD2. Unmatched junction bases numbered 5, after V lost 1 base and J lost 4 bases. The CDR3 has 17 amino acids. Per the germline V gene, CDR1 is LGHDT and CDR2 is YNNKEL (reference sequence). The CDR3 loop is CASSQAKTSGGADTQYF. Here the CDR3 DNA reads TGTGCCAGCAGCCAAGCCAAAACTAGCGGGGGGGCAGATACGCAGTATTTT.

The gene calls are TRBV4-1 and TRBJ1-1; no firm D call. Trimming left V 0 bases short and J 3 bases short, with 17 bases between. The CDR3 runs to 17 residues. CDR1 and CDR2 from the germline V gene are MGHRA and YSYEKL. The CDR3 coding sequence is TGCGCCAGCAGCCAAGATGGCCCTGCCGGGAGGGACACTGAAGCTTTCTTT. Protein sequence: CASSQDGPAGRDTEAFF.

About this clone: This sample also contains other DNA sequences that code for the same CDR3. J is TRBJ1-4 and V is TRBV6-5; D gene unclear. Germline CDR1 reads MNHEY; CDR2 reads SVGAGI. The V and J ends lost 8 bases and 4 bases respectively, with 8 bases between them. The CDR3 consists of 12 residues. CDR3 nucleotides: TGTGCCAGCTCACGGGGTAATGAAAAACTGTTTTTT. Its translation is CASSRGNEKLFF.

The CDR3 loop is CASSLIGQMNQPQHF. The CDR3 DNA is TGTGCCAGCAGCTTGATTGGACAGATGAATCAGCCCCAGCATTTT. The chain uses TRBV5-5 and TRBJ1-5, with a weak D call TRBD1 (6 bases). Germline assignment: CDR1 SGHKS and CDR2 YYEKEE (reference sequence). The germline V and J ends were trimmed by 1 base and 4 bases, with 12 bases remaining between them. This CDR3 is 15 amino acids long. Together with reference TRBV5-5 and TRBJ1-5, the CDR3 gives the full variable domain: DAGVTQSPTHLIKTRGQQVTLRCSPISGHKSVSWYQQVLGQGPQFIFQYYEKEERGRGNFPDRFSARQFPNYSSELNVNALLLGDSALYLCASSLIGQMNQPQHFGDGTRLSIL.

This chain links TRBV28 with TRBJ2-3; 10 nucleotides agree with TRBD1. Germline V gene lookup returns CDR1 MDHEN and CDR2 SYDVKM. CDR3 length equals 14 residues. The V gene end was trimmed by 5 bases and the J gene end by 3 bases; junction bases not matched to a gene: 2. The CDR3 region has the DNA TGTGCCAGCAGTACGGACAGGGGGACAGATACGCAGTATTTT. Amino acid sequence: CASSTDRGTDTQYF.

The CDR3 DNA follows: TGTGCCAGTAGCTCCTGGGCCTACAGGGGGGGTGGCAAAAACATTCAGTACTTC. This codes for CASSSWAYRGGGKNIQYF. This chain joins TRBV19 and TRBJ2-4; TRBD1 might be the D (8 bases). The CDR3 has 18 residues. CDR1 and CDR2 from the germline V gene are LNHDA and SQIVND (reference sequence). V dropped 6 bases and J dropped 3 bases, with 24 bases sitting between them.

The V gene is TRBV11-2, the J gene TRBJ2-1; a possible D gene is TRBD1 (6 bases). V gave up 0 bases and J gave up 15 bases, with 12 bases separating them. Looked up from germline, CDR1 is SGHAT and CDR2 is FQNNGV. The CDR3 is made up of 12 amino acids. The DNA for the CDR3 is TGTGCCAGCAGCTTAGATCGGACAGTGGCGTTCTTC. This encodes CASSLDRTVAFF.

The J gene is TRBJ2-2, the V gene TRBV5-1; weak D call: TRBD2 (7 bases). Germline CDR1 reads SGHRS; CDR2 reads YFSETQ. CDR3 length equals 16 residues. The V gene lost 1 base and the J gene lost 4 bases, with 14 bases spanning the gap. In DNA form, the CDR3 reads TGCGCCAGCAGCTTGAATGCGGGGGCGATCACCGGGGAGCTGTTTTTT. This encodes CASSLNAGAITGELFF.

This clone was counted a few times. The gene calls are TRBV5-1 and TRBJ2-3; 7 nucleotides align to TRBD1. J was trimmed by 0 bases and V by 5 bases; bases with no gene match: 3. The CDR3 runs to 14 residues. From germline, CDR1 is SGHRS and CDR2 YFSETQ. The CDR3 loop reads CASSTTGSTDTQYF. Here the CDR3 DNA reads TGCGCCAGCAGTACGACAGGGAGCACAGATACGCAGTATTTT.

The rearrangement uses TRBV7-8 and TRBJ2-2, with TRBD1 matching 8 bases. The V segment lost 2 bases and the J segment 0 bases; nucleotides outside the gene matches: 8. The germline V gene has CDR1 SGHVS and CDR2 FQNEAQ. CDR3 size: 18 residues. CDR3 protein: CASSLTGQVDANTGELFF. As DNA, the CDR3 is TGTGCCAGCAGCTTAACGGGACAGGTAGACGCGAACACCGGGGAGCTGTTTTTT.

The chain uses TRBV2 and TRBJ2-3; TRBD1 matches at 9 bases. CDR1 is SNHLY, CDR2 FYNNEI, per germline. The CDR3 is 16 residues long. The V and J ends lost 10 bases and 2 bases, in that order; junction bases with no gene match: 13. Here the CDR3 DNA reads TGTGCCAACAACCCGTTACAGGGGGCACACACAGATACGCAGTATTTT. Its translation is CANNPLQGAHTDTQYF.

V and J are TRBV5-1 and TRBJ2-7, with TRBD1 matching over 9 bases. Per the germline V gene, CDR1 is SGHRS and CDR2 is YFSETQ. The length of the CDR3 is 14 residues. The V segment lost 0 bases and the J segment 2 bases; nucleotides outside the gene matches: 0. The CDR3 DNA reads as TGCGCCAGCAGCTTGGGACAGGGGGCCTACGAGCAGTACTTC. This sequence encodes CASSLGQGAYEQYF.

The CDR3 coding sequence is TGTGCCATTTCAGGACAGGGGGTATCTGAAGCTTTCTTT. Amino acids: CAISGQGVSEAFF. The chain links TRBV10-3 to TRBJ1-1; 10 bases fit TRBD1. Germline values: CDR1 ENHRY, CDR2 SYGVKD. The CDR3 sequence is 13 residues long. V shed 9 bases and J 6 bases; nucleotides not matched to a gene: 7.

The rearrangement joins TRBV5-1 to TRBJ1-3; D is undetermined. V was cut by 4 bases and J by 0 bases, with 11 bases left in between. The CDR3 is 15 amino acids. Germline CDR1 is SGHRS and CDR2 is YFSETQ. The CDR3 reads CASSPDTHSGNTIYF. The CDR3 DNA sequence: TGCGCCAGCAGCCCCGACACCCACTCTGGAAACACCATATATTTT.

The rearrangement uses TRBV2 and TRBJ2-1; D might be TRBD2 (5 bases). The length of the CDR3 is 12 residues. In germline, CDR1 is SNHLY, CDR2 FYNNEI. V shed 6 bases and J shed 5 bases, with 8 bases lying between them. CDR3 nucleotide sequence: TGTGCCAGCAGCGGGGTCCACAATGAGCAGTTCTTC. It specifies CASSGVHNEQFF.

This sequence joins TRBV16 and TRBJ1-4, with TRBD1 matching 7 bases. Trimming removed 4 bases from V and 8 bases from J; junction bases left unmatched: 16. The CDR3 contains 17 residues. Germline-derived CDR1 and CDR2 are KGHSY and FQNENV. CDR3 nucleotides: TGTGCCAGCAGCCCCATCATTACAGGGGAGCAACGGGAAAAACTGTTTTTT. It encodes CASSPIITGEQREKLFF.

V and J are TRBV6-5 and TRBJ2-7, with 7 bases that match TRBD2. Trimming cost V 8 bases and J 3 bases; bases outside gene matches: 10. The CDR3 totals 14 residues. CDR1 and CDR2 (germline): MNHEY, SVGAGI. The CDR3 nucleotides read TGTGCCAGCCTGGAAGGTGGGGGGGGCTACGAGCAGTACTTC. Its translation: CASLEGGGGYEQYF.

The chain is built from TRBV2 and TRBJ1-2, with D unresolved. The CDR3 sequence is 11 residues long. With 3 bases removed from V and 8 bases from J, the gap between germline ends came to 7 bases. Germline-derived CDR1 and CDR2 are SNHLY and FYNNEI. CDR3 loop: CASSDPGGYTF. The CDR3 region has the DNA TGTGCCAGCAGTGACCCCGGGGGCTACACCTTC.

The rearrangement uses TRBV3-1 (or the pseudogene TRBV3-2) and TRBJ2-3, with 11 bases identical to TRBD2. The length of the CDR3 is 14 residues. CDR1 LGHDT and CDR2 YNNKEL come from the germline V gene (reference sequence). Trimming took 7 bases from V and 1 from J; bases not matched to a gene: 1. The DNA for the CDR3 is TGTGCCAGCAAGGGACTAGCGGGCACAGATACGCAGTATTTT. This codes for CASKGLAGTDTQYF.

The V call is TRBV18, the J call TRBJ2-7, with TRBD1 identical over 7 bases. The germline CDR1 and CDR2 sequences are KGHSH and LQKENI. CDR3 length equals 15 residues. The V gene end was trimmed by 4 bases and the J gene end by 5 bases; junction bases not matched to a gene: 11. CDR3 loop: CASSLYKGAIDEQYF. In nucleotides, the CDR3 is TGTGCCAGCTCACTATATAAGGGGGCAATCGACGAGCAGTACTTC.

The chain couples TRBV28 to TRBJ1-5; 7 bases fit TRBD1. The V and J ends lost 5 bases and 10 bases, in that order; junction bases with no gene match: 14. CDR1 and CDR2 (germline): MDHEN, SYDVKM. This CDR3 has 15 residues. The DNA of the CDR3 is TGTGCCAGCAGTCTCCCCGGCAGGGGGGACACACCCCAGCATTTT. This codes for CASSLPGRGDTPQHF.